A selection of T cell receptor beta chains follows, all from one sample in a study of cytomegalovirus exposure and HLA in healthy donors. The assay was immunoSEQ multiplex PCR, and TCRdb's table has in-frame clones only and misses some. The table includes about 130,000 clones, about 74% detected once. Input material: PBMCs. Receptor source: a man aged 18 to 35 in good health and CMV-seropositive. The CDR3 runs from the conserved cysteine through the conserved F or W. A D gene is named only where the DNA matches it firmly. Some rows have no size entry. The others give once, few or many, or a class for an expanded clone.

TRBJ2-7,TRBV5-1,.,.,TGCGCCAGCAGCTTGGGAGCCTACGAGCAGTACTTC,CASSLGAYEQYF
TRBJ1-3,TRBV7-2,TRBD1,.,TGTGCCAGCAGCTCGCAGACAGGGGGGAGCTCTGGAAACACCATATATTTT,CASSSQTGGSSGNTIYF
TRBJ2-1,TRBV27,TRBD2,.,TGTGCCAGCAGAAGCGGGAACGGTAATGAGCAGTTCTTC,CASRSGNGNEQFF
TRBJ2-4,TRBV19,.,.,TGTGCCAGTAGTATGAGGTTTCCGGGGAACATTCAGTACTTC,CASSMRFPGNIQYF
TRBJ1-4,TRBV10-1,.,.,TGCGCCAGCAGTTACCCCACAGGGCTTAATGAAAAACTGTTTTTT,CASSYPTGLNEKLFF
TRBJ1-4,TRBV6-1,TRBD1,.,TGTGCCAGCAGGGAACGGACAGGGTTGGCTAATGAAAAACTGTTTTTT,CASRERTGLANEKLFF
TRBJ1-2,TRBV19,TRBD1,.,TGTGCCAGTTCGGGACAGGTTACTGAGTATGGCTACACCTTC,CASSGQVTEYGYTF
TRBJ2-2,TRBV5-6,TRBD2,.,TGTGCCAGCAGCTTGGAATGGACTAGCGGGACCAACACCGGGGAGCTGTTTTTT,CASSLEWTSGTNTGELFF
TRBJ2-2,TRBV19,.,.,TGTGCCAGTCGGAGGGCAGGGACCGGGGAGCTGTTTTTT,CASRRAGTGELFF
TRBJ2-1,TRBV4-2,.,.,TGTGCCAGCAGCCACGGACCAAGCGGGCAGTTCTTC,CASSHGPSGQFF
TRBJ2-1,TRBV27,.,.,TGTGCCAGCAGTTTGGGCAGATCTACCTACAATGAGCAGTTCTTC,CASSLGRSTYNEQFF
TRBJ2-5,TRBV6-6,TRBD2,.,TGTGCCAGCAGAAAGCGGGGGGGAGAACAAGAGACCCAGTACTTC,CASRKRGGEQETQYF
TRBJ1-1,TRBV7-6,.,few,TGTGCCAGCAGCTTAGGGGAGGACACTGAAGCTTTCTTT,CASSLGEDTEAFF
TRBJ1-4,TRBV9,.,.,TGTGCCAGCAGCGGAGGCAATGAAAAACTGTTTTTT,CASSGGNEKLFF
TRBJ2-1,TRBV7-2,TRBD2,.,TGTGCCAGCAGCTTAGGGACTAGCGTTACCTACAATGAGCAGTTCTTC,CASSLGTSVTYNEQFF
TRBJ2-2,TRBV5-6,.,.,TGTGCCAGCAGCTTACTAGTATCTCACCTCGCAAACACCGGGGAGCTGTTTTTT,CASSLLVSHLANTGELFF
TRBJ1-1,TRBV9,.,.,TGTGCCAGCAACACTGGACTGAGGGCCGGCGGCACTGAAGCTTTCTTT,CASNTGLRAGGTEAFF
TRBJ2-7,TRBV14,.,few,TGTGCCAGCAGCCATGATGCCCAGGGGTCCAGGAGCTCCTACGAGCAGTACTTC,CASSHDAQGSRSSYEQYF
TRBJ1-5,TRBV6-5,TRBD1,.,TGTGCCAGCAGCTCGGACAGGGCCAACAATCAGCCCCAGCATTTT,CASSSDRANNQPQHF
TRBJ1-2,TRBV7-2,.,few,TGTGCCAGCAGCTCCCTGACGGGATACTATGGCTACACCTTC,CASSSLTGYYGYTF
TRBJ2-3,TRBV7-2,TRBD2,.,TGTGCCAGCAGTGGGGGACTAGCGGGCTCGCAGTATTTT,CASSGGLAGSQYF
TRBJ1-5,TRBV5-1,TRBD1,.,TGCGCCAGCAGCTCGGGACAGGGGCTCGAGCCCCAGCATTTT,CASSSGQGLEPQHF
TRBJ1-2,TRBV15,.,.,TGTGCCACCAGCAGATTTCTCTCAGGAGGGGACTATGGCTACACCTTC,CATSRFLSGGDYGYTF
TRBJ1-6,TRBV18,TRBD1,.,TGTGCCAGCTCACCGGGACAGGGTCCCAATTCACCCCTCCACTTT,CASSPGQGPNSPLHF
TRBJ2-1,TRBV9,TRBD2,.,TGTGCCAGCAGCGTAAACGTGGGAGGGCCGAATGAGCAGTTCTTC,CASSVNVGGPNEQFF
TRBJ1-2,TRBV6-5,TRBD1,.,TGTGCCAGCAGTTACTCGACGGGACAGGAGTATGGCTACACCTTC,CASSYSTGQEYGYTF
TRBJ2-1,TRBV6-4,TRBD2,many,TGTGCCAGCAGTGACTCGACTAGCGGGAGCAATGAGCAGTTCTTC,CASSDSTSGSNEQFF
TRBJ1-1,TRBV29-1,TRBD1,.,TGCAGCGTTCTTAGACAGGGGGCCACTGAAGCTTTCTTT,CSVLRQGATEAFF
TRBJ1-1,TRBV28,TRBD1,.,TGTGCCAGCAGTCGTCGACAGGGCACGGGCACTGAAGCTTTCTTT,CASSRRQGTGTEAFF
TRBJ2-7,TRBV7-6,TRBD2,.,TGTGCCAGCGGGGGGACTAGCGGCTACGAGCAGTACTTC,CASGGTSGYEQYF
TRBJ2-7,TRBV6-5,TRBD1,.,TGTGCCAGCAGTCCCCGACAGGGGCGGTACGAGCAGTACTTC,CASSPRQGRYEQYF
TRBJ1-5,TRBV19,TRBD1,.,TGTGCCAGTAGTGCTCCAACAGGGGGGATACAAAATCAGCCCCAGCATTTT,CASSAPTGGIQNQPQHF
TRBJ1-1,TRBV18,TRBD1,.,TGTGCCAGCTCACCACAGGGGGCAAACACTGAAGCTTTCTTT,CASSPQGANTEAFF
TRBJ2-3,TRBV5-1,TRBD1,.,TGCGCCAGCAGCTTACCGGGACAGGGCTGGGGTTCTAGTACGCAGTATTTT,CASSLPGQGWGSSTQYF
TRBJ1-1,TRBV9,.,.,TGTGCCAGCAGCGTAGGCTCGTCGGGGACTGAAGCTTTCTTT,CASSVGSSGTEAFF
TRBJ1-2,TRBV7-2,.,.,TGTGCCAGCAGCCCTAGCTCCGGAGGCTACACCTTC,CASSPSSGGYTF
TRBJ1-1,TRBV27,.,.,TGTGCCAGCAGCCGGGGGTTGAACACTGAAGCTTTCTTT,CASSRGLNTEAFF
TRBJ2-3,TRBV2,TRBD2,.,TGTGCCAGCAATGGGCCTAGCGGGGGGGCGTACACAGATACGCAGTATTTT,CASNGPSGGAYTDTQYF
TRBJ1-1,TRBV11-2,TRBD1,.,TGTGCCAGCAGCTCCCCGGAAACAGGGGTCACTGAAGCTTTCTTT,CASSSPETGVTEAFF
TRBJ1-4,TRBV18,TRBD1,.,TGTGCCAGCTCACCAAGAGGGGGCCGCAGGGGTGAAAAACTGTTTTTT,CASSPRGGRRGEKLFF
TRBJ2-7,TRBV28,.,.,TGTGCCAGCAGTTCCCCAACACAGGGTCTTTCCTACGAGCAGTACTTC,CASSSPTQGLSYEQYF
TRBJ2-5,TRBV5-1,TRBD1,.,TGCGCCAGCAGCCGGACAGGGGGAGAGACCCAGTACTTC,CASSRTGGETQYF
TRBJ2-7,TRBV5-6,.,.,TGTGCCAGCAGCTTGTCTTGGTCCAGGGATGGATCCTACGAGCAGTACTTC,CASSLSWSRDGSYEQYF
TRBJ1-1,TRBV6-6,.,.,TGTGCCAGCAGTTCGCAGGGGACTGAAGCTTTCTTT,CASSSQGTEAFF
TRBJ1-2,TRBV28,TRBD1,.,TGTGCCAGCAATCCCGGGACAGAGTCCGCTAACTATGGCTACACCTTC,CASNPGTESANYGYTF
TRBJ1-5,TRBV7-8,.,.,TGTGCCAGCAGCTTAGATGGGCCTTGGGGCAATCAGCCCCAGCATTTT,CASSLDGPWGNQPQHF
TRBJ1-5,TRBV28,TRBD1,.,TGTGCCAGCTCCGGGACAGGGTATAATCAGCCCCAGCATTTT,CASSGTGYNQPQHF
TRBJ1-2,TRBV27,TRBD1,once,TGTGCCAGCAGGGGACAGGGGGCGGATGGCTACACCTTC,CASRGQGADGYTF
TRBJ2-3,TRBV5-1,.,.,TGCGCCAGCAGCCGAGGTGCCCGCACAGATACGCAGTATTTT,CASSRGARTDTQYF
TRBJ1-3,TRBV2,.,.,TGTGCCAGCAGTGTGGAGTTCTCTGGAAACACCATATATTTT,CASSVEFSGNTIYF
TRBJ2-7,TRBV27,TRBD2,.,TGTGCCACCGCCAAGAAGCGGGGACCCTACGAGCAGTACTTC,CATAKKRGPYEQYF
TRBJ1-2,TRBV29-1,.,.,TGCAGCGCCCCACAGGGTTCCTATGGCTACACCTTC,CSAPQGSYGYTF
TRBJ2-5,TRBV5-6,.,.,TGTGCCAGCAGCTACGGACTGGAAGAGACCCAGTACTTC,CASSYGLEETQYF
TRBJ1-1,TRBV10-3,TRBD1,.,TGTGCCATCAGTCCAGAAACAACATCGGACAGGGGCTGGTTAGCTTTCTTT,CAISPETTSDRGWLAFF
TRBJ2-3,TRBV19,.,few,TGTGCCAGCCTAGGCCGGAGCACAGATACGCAGTATTTT,CASLGRSTDTQYF